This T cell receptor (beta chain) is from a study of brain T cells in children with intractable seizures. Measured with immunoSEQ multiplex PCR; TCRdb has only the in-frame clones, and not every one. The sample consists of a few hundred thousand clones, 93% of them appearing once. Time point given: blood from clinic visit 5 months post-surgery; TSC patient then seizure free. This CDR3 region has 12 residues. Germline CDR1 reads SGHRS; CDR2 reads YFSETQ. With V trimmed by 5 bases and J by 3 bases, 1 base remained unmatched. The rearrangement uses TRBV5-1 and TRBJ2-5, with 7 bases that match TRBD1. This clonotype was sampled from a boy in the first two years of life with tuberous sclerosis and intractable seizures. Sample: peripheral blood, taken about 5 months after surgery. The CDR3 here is CASSTGEETQYF. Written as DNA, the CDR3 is TGCGCCAGCAGTACAGGGGAAGAGACCCAGTACTTC.